This paragraph covers one T cell receptor beta chain sequence. The CDR3 has 12 amino acids. The junction had 5 bases not matched to a gene; V was cut back by 8 bases and J by 4 bases. Germline V gene sequence: CDR1 SQVTM, CDR2 ANQGSEA. There were only Caucasian adults among the donors, and all lived in Nashville, Tennessee. The CD4+ fraction was divided into a CD45RA+ naive subset and a CD45RA-negative memory subset. This sample was included in a study of shared clonotypes between healthy human individuals. Across the whole study: Aged between 18 and 49, the donors were a couple of women and three men. A donor's plate count was three for CD4 naive and three for CD4 memory; CD8 naive had two and CD8 memory one.

TCRdb's table, derived via immunoSEQ multiplex PCR, lists solely in-frame clones and lacks some. This sample carries 2 million to 2.5 million clones, under 97% of them seen once, and the ten largest clones take around 0.13%. This receptor was obtained from a man younger than 35 in good health. Input material: naive CD4+ T cells sorted from blood. Subset indicated: CD45RA+ positively selected. The chain recombines TRBV29-1 with TRBJ2-3; TRBD2 matches at 8 bases. The CDR3 reads CSKAGEADTQYF. The CDR3 region has the DNA TGCAGCAAAGCGGGGGAAGCAGATACGCAGTATTTT.